This is a list of T cell receptor beta chains from one sample in a study of blood T cell repertoires in COVID-19. Using immunoSEQ multiplex PCR, the repertoire was profiled, and TCRdb retains in-frame clones only, with some absent. The data hold 89,000 or so clones, with around 85% observed a single time. The sequenced sample was peripheral blood. These receptors all stem from a man aged 80 or over with acute or convalescent COVID-19. Both conserved end residues are part of each CDR3. A D gene is named only where the DNA matches it firmly. Some rows mark clone size as missing; the rest say once, few, many or name a class of expanded clone.

few	16	TRBV10-3	TRBD1	TRBJ1-2	TGTGCCATCAGTGTGCCTCCGGGACAGGGGGCACAAGGCTACACCTTC	CAISVPPGQGAQGYTF
.	16	TRBV15	TRBD2	TRBJ2-5	TGTGCCACCAGCAGAGCGGGGGGACTAGCTCAAGAGACCCAGTACTTC	CATSRAGGLAQETQYF
.	15	TRBV5-4	.	TRBJ2-4	TGTGCCAGCAGCCCGGACATTAGGACCAAAAACATTCAGTACTTC	CASSPDIRTKNIQYF
.	15	TRBV5-1	TRBD1	TRBJ2-3	TGCGCCAGCAGCGGGACAGGGGACCGCACAGATACGCAGTATTTT	CASSGTGDRTDTQYF
once	14	TRBV6-5	TRBD1	TRBJ1-1	TGTGCCAGCAGTCGGGGACAGGGGAACACTGAAGCTTTCTTT	CASSRGQGNTEAFF
.	13	TRBV7-9	.	TRBJ1-2	TGTGCCAGCAGCTACTTGACTAACTATGGCTACACCTTC	CASSYLTNYGYTF
.	15	TRBV27	TRBD2	TRBJ2-7	TGTGCCAGCAGTTTCCGGACTAGCGGGGTCTACGAGCAGTACTTC	CASSFRTSGVYEQYF
.	13	TRBV6-1	TRBD1	TRBJ2-7	TGTGCCAGCAGTGACAGGGGGCACTACGAGCAGTACTTC	CASSDRGHYEQYF
.	18	TRBV15	.	TRBJ2-1	TGTGCCACCAGCAGAGGGTACGGACAACTTGGCTCCTACAATGAGCAGTTCTTC	CATSRGYGQLGSYNEQFF
.	16	TRBV28	TRBD1	TRBJ2-3	TGTGCCAGCAGCCTACAGGGGGCGCGCCACACAGATACGCAGTATTTT	CASSLQGARHTDTQYF
.	14	TRBV28	TRBD1	TRBJ2-5	TGTGCCAGCAGTTTAGGAGGGACAGGGGAGACCCAGTACTTC	CASSLGGTGETQYF
.	14	TRBV6-5	.	TRBJ2-2	TGTGCCAGCAGAATAAACAGGGACACCGGGGAGCTGTTTTTT	CASRINRDTGELFF
.	20	TRBV28	TRBD1	TRBJ2-1	TGTGCCAGCAGTCCTTACTCGGGACAGGGGGCGTCCCACAACGACAATGAGCAGTTCTTC	CASSPYSGQGASHNDNEQFF
.	16	TRBV18	TRBD1	TRBJ1-1	TGTGCCAGCTCACCGTACAACAGGGGGCAGGGTAAGGTAGCTTTCTTT	CASSPYNRGQGKVAFF
.	14	TRBV2	.	TRBJ2-5	TGTGCCAGCACCGAGAGACAGTCACGGGAGACCCAGTACTTC	CASTERQSRETQYF